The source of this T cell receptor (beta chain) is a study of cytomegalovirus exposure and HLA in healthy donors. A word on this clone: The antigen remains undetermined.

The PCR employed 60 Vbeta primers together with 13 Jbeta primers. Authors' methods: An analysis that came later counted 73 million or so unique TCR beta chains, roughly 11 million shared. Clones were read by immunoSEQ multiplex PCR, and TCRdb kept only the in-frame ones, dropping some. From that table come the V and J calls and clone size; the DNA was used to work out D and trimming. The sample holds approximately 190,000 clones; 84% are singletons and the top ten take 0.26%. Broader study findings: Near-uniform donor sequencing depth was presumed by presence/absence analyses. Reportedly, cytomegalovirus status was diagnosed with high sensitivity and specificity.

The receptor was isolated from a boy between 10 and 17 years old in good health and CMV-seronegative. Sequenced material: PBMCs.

The CDR3 DNA reads as TGTGCCAGCAGCTTAGGAGGGGCAGGGGGCTCACCCCTCCACTTT. It specifies CASSLGGAGGSPLHF. The chain carries TRBV7-3 and TRBJ1-6; 8 bases line up with TRBD1. The CDR3 runs to 15 residues. J was trimmed by 10 bases and V by 2 bases; bases with no gene match: 7. From germline, CDR1 is SGHTA and CDR2 FQGTGA.